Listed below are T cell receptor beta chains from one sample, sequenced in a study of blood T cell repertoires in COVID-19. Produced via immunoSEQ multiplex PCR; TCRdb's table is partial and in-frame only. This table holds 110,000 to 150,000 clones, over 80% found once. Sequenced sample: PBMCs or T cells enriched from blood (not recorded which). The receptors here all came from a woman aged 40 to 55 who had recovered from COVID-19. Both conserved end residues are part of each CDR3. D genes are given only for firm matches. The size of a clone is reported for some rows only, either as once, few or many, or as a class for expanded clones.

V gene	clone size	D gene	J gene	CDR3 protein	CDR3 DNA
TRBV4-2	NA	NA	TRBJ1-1	CASSQGEVLDKNTEAFF	TGTGCCAGCAGCCAAGGAGAAGTTCTGGACAAAAACACTGAAGCTTTCTTT
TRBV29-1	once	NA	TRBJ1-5	CSVEDERDQPQHF	TGCAGCGTTGAAGATGAGAGGGATCAGCCCCAGCATTTT
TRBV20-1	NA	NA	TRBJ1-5	CSASKGELHQPQHF	TGCAGTGCTAGTAAGGGGGAGCTACATCAGCCCCAGCATTTT
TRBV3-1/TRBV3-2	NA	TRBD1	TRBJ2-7	CASTQGDRAGEQYF	TGTGCCAGCACCCAAGGAGACAGGGCAGGCGAGCAGTACTTC
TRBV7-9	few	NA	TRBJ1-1	CASSPPGREAEAFF	TGTGCCAGCAGCCCCCCGGGGAGGGAGGCTGAAGCTTTCTTT
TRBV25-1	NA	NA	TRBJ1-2	CASRKEGDYGYTF	TGTGCCAGCAGGAAAGAGGGAGACTATGGCTACACCTTC
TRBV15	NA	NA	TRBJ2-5	CATSRWGERGQETQYF	TGTGCCACCAGCAGATGGGGGGAACGGGGCCAAGAGACCCAGTACTTC
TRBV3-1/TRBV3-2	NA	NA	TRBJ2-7	CASSQDPGSYEQYF	TGTGCCAGCAGCCAAGACCCGGGCTCCTACGAGCAGTACTTC
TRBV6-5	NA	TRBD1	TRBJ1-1	CASLKDRVNTEAFF	TGTGCCAGCCTTAAGGACAGGGTGAACACTGAAGCTTTCTTT
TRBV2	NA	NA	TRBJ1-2	CASSDRGSGYTF	TGTGCCAGCAGTGATAGGGGGAGTGGCTACACCTTC
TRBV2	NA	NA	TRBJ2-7	CASTTGSFIDEQYF	TGTGCCAGCACAACAGGGAGCTTCATCGACGAGCAGTACTTC
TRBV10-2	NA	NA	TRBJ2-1	CASSEDRSSYNEQFF	TGCGCCAGCAGTGAGGACAGGAGCTCCTACAATGAGCAGTTCTTC
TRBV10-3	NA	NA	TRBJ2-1	CAIRQGYNEQFF	TGTGCCATCAGACAGGGCTACAATGAGCAGTTCTTC
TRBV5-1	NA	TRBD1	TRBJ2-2	CASSLDRGLDGELFF	TGCGCCAGCAGCCTCGACAGGGGGCTGGACGGGGAGCTGTTTTTT
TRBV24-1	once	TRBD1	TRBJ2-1	CATAQGARNEQFF	TGTGCCACGGCACAGGGGGCAAGGAATGAGCAGTTCTTC
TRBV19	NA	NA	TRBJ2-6	CASSQTGSGANVLTF	TGTGCCAGTAGTCAGACAGGCTCTGGGGCCAACGTCCTGACTTTC
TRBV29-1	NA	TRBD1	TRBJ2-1	CSQNRGPNEQFF	TGCAGCCAGAACAGGGGGCCGAATGAGCAGTTCTTC
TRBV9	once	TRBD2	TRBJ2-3	CASSVEGAPGLADTDTQYF	TGTGCCAGCAGCGTAGAGGGGGCGCCGGGACTAGCGGACACAGATACGCAGTATTTT
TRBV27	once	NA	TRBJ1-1	CASSWGESTEAFF	TGTGCCAGCAGTTGGGGGGAGAGCACTGAAGCTTTCTTT
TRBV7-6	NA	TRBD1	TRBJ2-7	CASSLGQGAYEQYF	TGTGCCAGCAGCTTAGGGCAGGGGGCCTACGAGCAGTACTTC
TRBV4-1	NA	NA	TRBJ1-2	CASSQDSHSYYGYTF	TGCGCCAGCAGCCAAGATAGTCATTCCTACTATGGCTACACCTTC
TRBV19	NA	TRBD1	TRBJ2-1	CAKRDRGARNEQFF	TGTGCCAAACGGGACAGGGGGGCCAGGAATGAGCAGTTCTTC
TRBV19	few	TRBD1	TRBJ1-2	CATKGADVYGYTF	TGTGCCACCAAGGGGGCAGATGTCTATGGCTACACCTTC
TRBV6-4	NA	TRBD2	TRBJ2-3	CASSSAGGSTDTQYF	TGTGCCAGCAGCTCAGCGGGGGGGAGCACAGATACGCAGTATTTT